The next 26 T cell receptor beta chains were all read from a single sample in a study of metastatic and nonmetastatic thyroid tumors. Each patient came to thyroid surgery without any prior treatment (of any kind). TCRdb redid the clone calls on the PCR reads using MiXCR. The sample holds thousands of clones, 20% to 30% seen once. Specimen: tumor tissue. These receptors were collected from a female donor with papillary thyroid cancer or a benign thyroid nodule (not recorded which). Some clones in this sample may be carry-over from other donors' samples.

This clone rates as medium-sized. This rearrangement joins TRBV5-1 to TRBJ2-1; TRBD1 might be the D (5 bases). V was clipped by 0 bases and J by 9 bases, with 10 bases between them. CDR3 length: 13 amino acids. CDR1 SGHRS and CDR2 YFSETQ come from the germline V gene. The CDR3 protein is CASSLAGPSEQFF. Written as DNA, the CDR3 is TGCGCCAGCAGCTTGGCAGGGCCGAGTGAGCAGTTCTTC.

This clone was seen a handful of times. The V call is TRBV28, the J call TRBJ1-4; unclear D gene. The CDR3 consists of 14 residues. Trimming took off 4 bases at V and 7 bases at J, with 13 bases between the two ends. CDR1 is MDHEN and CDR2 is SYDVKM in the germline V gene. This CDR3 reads CASSSQPLGEKLFF. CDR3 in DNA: TGTGCCAGCAGTTCACAACCCCTCGGTGAAAAACTGTTTTTT.

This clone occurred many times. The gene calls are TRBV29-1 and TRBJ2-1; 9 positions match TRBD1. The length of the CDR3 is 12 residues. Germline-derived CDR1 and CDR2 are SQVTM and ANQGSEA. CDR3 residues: CYGTGSYNEQFF. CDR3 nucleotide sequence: TGCTACGGGACAGGGTCCTACAATGAGCAGTTCTTC.

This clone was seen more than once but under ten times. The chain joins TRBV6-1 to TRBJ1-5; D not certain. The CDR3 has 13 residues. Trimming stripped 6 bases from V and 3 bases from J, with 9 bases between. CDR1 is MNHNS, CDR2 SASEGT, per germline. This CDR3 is CASREKVNQPQHF. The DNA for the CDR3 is TGTGCCAGCAGGGAGAAAGTCAATCAGCCCCAGCATTTT.

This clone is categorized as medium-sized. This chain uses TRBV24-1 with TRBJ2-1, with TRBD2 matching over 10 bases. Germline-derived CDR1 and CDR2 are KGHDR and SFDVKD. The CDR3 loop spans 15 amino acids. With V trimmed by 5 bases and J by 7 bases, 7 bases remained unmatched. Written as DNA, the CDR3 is TGTGCCACCAGTGGACAAGCGGGAGGGGAGAATGAGCAGTTCTTC. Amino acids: CATSGQAGGENEQFF.

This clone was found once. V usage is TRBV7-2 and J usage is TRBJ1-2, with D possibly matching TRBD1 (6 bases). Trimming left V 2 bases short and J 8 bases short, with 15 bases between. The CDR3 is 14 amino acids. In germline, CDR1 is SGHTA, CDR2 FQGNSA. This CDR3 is CASSLRGHEDGYTF. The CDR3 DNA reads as TGTGCCAGCAGCTTAAGGGGACATGAGGACGGCTACACCTTC.

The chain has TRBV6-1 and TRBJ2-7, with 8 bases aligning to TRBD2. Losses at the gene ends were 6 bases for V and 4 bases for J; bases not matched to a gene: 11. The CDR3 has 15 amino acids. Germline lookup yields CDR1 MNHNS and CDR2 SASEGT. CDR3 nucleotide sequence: TGTGCCAGCAGCCCGGGAGCCGGGGGGGATTACGAGCAGTACTTC. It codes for CASSPGAGGDYEQYF.

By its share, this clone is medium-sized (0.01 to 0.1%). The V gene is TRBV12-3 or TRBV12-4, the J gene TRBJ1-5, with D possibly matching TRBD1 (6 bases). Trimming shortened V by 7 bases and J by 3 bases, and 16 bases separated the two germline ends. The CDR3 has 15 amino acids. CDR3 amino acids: CASMITGKDNQPQHF. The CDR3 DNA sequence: TGTGCCAGCATGATTACAGGGAAGGACAATCAGCCCCAGCATTTT.

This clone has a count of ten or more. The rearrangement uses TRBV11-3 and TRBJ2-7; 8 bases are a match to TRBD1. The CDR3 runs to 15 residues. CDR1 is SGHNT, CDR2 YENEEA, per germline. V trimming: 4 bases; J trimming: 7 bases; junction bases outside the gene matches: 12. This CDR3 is CASSSRDRNLHEQYF. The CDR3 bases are TGTGCCAGCAGCTCTAGGGACAGGAACCTCCATGAGCAGTACTTC. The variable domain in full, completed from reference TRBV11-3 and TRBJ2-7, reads EAGVVQSPRYKIIEKKQPVAFWCNPISGHNTLYWYLQNLGQGPELLIRYENEEAVDDSQLPKDRFSAERLKGVDSTLKIQPAELGDSAVYLCASSSRDRNLHEQYFGPGTRLTVT.

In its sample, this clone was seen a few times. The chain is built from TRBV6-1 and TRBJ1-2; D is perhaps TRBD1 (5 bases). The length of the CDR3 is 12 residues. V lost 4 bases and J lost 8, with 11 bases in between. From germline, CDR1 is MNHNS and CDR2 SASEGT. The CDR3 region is CASSVLGDGYTF. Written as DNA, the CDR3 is TGTGCCAGCAGTGTCCTCGGGGACGGCTACACCTTC.

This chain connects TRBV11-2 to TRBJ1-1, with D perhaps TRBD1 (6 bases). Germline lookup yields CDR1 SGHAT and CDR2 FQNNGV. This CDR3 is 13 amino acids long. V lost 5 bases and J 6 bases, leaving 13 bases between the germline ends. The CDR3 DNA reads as TGTGCCAGCAGCCAGTGGGGGCGTTCTGAAGCTTTCTTT. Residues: CASSQWGRSEAFF.

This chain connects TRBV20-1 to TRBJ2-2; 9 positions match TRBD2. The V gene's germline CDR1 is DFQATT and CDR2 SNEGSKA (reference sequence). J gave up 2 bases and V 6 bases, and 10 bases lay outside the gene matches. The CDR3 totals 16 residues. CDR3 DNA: TGCAGTGCGCAGGTGCTAGCGGGACCAAACACCGGGGAGCTGTTTTTT. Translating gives CSAQVLAGPNTGELFF.

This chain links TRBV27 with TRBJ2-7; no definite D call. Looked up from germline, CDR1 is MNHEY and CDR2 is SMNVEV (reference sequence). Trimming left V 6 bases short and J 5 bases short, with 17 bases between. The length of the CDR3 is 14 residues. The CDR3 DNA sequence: TGTGCCAGCAGAAACATATCAAGCGAGAACGAGCAGTACTTC. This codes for CASRNISSENEQYF.

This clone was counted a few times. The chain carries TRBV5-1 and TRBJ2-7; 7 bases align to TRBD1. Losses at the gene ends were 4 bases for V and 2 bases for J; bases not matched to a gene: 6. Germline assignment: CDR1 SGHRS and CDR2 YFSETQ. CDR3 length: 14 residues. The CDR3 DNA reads TGCGCCAGCAGCACCCCGGGACAGCCCTACGAGCAGTACTTC. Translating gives CASSTPGQPYEQYF.

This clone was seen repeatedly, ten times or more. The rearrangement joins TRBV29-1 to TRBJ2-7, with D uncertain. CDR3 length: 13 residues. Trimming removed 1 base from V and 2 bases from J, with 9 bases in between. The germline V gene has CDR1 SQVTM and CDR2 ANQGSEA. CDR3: CSVEGDTTYEQYF. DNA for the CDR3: TGCAGCGTTGAAGGGGATACTACCTACGAGCAGTACTTC.

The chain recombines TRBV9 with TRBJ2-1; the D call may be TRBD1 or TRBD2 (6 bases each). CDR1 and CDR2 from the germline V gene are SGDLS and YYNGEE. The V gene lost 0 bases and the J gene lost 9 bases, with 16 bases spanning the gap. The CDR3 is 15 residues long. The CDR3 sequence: CASSVEGGPTGEQFF. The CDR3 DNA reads TGTGCCAGCAGCGTAGAGGGGGGACCCACGGGTGAGCAGTTCTTC.

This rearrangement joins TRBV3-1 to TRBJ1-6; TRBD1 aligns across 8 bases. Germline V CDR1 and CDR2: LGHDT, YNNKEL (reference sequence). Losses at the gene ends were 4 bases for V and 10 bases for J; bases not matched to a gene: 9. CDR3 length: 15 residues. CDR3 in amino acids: CASSPSDRVESPLHF. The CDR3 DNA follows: TGTGCCAGCAGCCCCTCGGACAGGGTGGAGTCACCCCTCCACTTT.

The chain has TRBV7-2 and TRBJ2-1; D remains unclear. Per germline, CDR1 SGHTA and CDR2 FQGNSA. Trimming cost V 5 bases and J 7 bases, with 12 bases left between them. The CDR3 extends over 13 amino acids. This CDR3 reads CASSRYDWNEQFF. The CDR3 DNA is TGTGCCAGCAGCCGATACGACTGGAATGAGCAGTTCTTC.

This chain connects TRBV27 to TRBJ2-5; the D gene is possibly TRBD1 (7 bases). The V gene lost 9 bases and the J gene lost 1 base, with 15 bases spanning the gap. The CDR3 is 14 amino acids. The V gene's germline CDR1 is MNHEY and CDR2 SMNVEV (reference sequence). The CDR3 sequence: CASRGGDSQETQYF. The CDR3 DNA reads TGTGCCAGTCGAGGAGGGGACAGCCAAGAGACCCAGTACTTC.

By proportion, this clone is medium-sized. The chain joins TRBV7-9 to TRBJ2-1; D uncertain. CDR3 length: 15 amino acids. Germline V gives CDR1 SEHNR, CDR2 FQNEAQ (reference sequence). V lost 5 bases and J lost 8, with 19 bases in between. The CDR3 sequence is CASSPSDGEDYEQFF. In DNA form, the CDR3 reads TGTGCCAGCAGCCCGTCCGATGGAGAGGATTATGAGCAGTTCTTC. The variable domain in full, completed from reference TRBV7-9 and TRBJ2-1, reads DTGVSQNPRHKITKRGQNVTFRCDPISEHNRLYWYRQTLGQGPEFLTYFQNEAQLEKSRLLSDRFSAERPKGSFSTLEIQRTEQGDSAMYLCASSPSDGEDYEQFFGPGTRLTVL.

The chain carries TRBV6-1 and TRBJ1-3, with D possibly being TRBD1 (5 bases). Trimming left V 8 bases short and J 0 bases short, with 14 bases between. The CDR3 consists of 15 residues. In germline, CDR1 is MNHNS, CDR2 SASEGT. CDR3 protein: CASYPDSSSGNTIYF. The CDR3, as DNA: TGTGCCAGCTACCCTGACAGTAGCTCTGGAAACACCATATATTTT.

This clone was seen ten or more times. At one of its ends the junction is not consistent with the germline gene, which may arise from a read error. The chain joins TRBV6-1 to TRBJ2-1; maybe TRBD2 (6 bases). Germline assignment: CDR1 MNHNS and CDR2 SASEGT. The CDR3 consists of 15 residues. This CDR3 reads CASRGGAAGNNEQSF. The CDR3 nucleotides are TGTGCCAGCAGGGGCGGGGCAGCCGGGAACAATGAGCAGTCCTTC.

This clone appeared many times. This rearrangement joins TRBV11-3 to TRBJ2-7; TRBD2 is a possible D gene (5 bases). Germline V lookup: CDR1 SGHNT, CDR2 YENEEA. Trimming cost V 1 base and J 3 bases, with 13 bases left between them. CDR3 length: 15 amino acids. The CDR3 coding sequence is TGTGCCAGCAGCTTAGTTTCCGGGGTGAACTACGAGCAGTACTTC. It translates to CASSLVSGVNYEQYF.

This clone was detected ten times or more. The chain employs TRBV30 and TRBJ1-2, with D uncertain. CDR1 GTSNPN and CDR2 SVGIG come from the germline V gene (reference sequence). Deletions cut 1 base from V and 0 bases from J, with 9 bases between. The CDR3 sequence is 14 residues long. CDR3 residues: CAWSGSPSNYGYTF. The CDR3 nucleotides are TGTGCCTGGAGTGGAAGCCCTTCTAACTATGGCTACACCTTC.

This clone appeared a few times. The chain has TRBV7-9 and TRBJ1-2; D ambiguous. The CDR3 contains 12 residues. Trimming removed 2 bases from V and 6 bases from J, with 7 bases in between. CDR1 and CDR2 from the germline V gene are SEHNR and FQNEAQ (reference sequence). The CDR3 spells CASSLNENGYTF. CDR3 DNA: TGTGCCAGCAGCTTAAACGAAAATGGCTACACCTTC.

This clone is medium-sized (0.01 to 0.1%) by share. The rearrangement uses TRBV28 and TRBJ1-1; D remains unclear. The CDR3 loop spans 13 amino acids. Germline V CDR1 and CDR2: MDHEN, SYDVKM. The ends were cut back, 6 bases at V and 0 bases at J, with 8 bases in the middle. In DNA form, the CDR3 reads TGTGCCAGCAGGGATTCGGTGAACACTGAAGCTTTCTTT. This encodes CASRDSVNTEAFF.